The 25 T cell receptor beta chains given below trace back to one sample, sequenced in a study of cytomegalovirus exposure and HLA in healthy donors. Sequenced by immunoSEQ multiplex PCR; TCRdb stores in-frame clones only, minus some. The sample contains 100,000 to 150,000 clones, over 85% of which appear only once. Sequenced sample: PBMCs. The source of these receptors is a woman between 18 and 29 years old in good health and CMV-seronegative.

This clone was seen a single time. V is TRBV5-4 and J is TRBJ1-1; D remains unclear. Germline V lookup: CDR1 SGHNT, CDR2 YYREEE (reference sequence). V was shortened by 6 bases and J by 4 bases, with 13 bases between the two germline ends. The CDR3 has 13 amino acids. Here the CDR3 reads CASTIPSGTEAFF. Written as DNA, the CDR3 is TGTGCCAGCACCATACCCTCGGGCACTGAAGCTTTCTTT.

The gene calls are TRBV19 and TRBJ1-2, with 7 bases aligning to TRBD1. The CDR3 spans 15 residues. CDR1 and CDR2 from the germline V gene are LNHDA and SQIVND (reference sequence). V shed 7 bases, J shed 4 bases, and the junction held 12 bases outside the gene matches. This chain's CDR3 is CASTLQGTEPYGYTF. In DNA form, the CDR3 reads TGTGCCAGTACCCTACAAGGGACAGAGCCCTATGGCTACACCTTC. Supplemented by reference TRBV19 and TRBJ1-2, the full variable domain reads DGGITQSPKYLFRKEGQNVTLSCEQNLNHDAMYWYRQDPGQGLRLIYYSQIVNDFQKGDIAEGYSVSREKKESFPLTVTSAQKNPTAFYLCASTLQGTEPYGYTFGSGTRLTVV.

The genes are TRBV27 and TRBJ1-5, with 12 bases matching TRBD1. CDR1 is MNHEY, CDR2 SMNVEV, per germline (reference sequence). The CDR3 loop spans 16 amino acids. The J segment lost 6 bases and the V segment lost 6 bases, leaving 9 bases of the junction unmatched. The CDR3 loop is CASSHTGQGAVQPQHF. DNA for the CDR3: TGTGCCAGCAGCCACACGGGACAGGGGGCGGTTCAGCCCCAGCATTTT.

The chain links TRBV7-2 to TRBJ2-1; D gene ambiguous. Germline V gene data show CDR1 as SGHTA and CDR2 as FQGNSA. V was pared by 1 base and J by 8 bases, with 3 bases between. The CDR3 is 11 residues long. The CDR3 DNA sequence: TGTGCCAGCAGCTTAGACTATGAGCAGTTCTTC. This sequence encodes CASSLDYEQFF.

The CDR3 is CASSWRTSGGYNEQFF. The CDR3 DNA follows: TGTGCCAGCAGCTGGAGGACTAGCGGGGGATACAATGAGCAGTTCTTC. The V call is TRBV11-1, the J call TRBJ2-1, with 13 bases matching TRBD2. The ends lost 4 bases at V and 4 bases at J; junction bases unmatched: 4. Looked up from germline, CDR1 is SGHAT and CDR2 is FQDESV (reference sequence). This CDR3 comprises 16 residues.

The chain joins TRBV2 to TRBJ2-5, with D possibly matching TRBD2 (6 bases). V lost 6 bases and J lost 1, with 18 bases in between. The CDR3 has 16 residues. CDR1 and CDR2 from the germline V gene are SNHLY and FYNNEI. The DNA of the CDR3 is TGTGCCAGCAGCCCCGGTGGGACTGGCCGCCAAGAGACCCAGTACTTC. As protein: CASSPGGTGRQETQYF.

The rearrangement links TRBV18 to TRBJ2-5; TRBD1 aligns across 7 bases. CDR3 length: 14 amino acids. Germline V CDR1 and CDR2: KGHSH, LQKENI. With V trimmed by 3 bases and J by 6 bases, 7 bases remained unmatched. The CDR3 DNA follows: TGTGCCAGCTCACCCACAGGGGTTAGAAAGACCCAGTACTTC. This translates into CASSPTGVRKTQYF.

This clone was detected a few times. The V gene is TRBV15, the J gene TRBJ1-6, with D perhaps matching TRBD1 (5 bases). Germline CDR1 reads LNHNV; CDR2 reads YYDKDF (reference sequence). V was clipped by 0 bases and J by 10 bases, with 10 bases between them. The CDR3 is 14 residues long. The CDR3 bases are TGTGCCACCAGCAGAGAGTCAGGGAGGTCACCCCTCCACTTT. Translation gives CATSRESGRSPLHF.

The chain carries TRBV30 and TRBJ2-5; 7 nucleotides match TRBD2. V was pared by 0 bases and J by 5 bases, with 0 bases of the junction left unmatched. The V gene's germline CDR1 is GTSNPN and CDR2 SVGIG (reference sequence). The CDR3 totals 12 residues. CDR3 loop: CAWSVGGETQYF. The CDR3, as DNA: TGTGCCTGGAGTGTGGGGGGGGAGACCCAGTACTTC. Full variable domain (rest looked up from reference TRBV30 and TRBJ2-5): SQTIHQWPATLVQPVGSPLSLECTVEGTSNPNLYWYRQAAGRGLQLLFYSVGIGQISSEVPQNLSASRPQDRQFILSSKKLLLSDSGFYLCAWSVGGETQYFGPGTRLLVL.

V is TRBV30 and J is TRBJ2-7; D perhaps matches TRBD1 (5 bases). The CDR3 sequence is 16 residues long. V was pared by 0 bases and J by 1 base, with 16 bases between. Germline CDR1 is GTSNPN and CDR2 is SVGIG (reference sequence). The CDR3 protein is CAWSVLLDTPSYEQYF. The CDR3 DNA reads TGTGCCTGGAGTGTACTCCTGGACACTCCTTCCTACGAGCAGTACTTC.

In DNA form, the CDR3 reads TGTGCCAGCAGCGCGAGAGGGGGCTCGGGCTATGGCTACACCTTC. Its translation is CASSARGGSGYGYTF. V and J are TRBV9 and TRBJ1-2, with TRBD1 matching over 7 bases. The ends lost 3 bases at V and 4 bases at J; junction bases unmatched: 9. The CDR3 is made up of 15 amino acids. The germline CDR1 and CDR2 sequences are SGDLS and YYNGEE. Full variable domain (outside the CDR3, taken from reference TRBV9 and TRBJ1-2): DSGVTQTPKHLITATGQRVTLRCSPRSGDLSVYWYQQSLDQGLQFLIQYYNGEERAKGNILERFSAQQFPDLHSELNLSSLELGDSALYFCASSARGGSGYGYTFGSGTRLTVV.

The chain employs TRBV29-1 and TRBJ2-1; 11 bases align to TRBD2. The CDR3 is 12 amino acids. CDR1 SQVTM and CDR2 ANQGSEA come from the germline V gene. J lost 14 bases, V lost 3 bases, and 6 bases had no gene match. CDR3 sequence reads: CSVEGTSGVKFF. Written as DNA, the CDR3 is TGCAGCGTTGAGGGGACTAGCGGAGTAAAGTTCTTC.

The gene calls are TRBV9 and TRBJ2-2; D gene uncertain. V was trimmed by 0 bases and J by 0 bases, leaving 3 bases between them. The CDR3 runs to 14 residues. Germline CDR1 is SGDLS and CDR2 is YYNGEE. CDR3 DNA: TGTGCCAGCAGCGTAGCAGCGAACACCGGGGAGCTGTTTTTT. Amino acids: CASSVAANTGELFF.

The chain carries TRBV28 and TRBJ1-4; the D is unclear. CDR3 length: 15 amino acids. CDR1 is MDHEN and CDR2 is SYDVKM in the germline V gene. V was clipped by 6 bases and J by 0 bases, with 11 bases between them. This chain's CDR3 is CASSPSGPTNEKLFF. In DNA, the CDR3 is TGTGCCAGCAGCCCAAGCGGACCAACTAATGAAAAACTGTTTTTT.

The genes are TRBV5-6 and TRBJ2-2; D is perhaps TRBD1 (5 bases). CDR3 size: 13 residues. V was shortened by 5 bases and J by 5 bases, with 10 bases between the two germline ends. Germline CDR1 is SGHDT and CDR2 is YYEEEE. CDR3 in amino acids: CASSPRVTGELFF. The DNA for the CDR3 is TGTGCCAGCAGTCCCAGGGTGACCGGGGAGCTGTTTTTT.

The CDR3, as DNA: TGTGCCAGCAGTGAGCTGGGACAGGGCTTTAATTCACCCCTCCACTTT. Protein product: CASSELGQGFNSPLHF. V and J are TRBV25-1 and TRBJ1-6, with 9 bases matching TRBD1. J gave up 6 bases and V 3 bases, and 6 bases lay outside the gene matches. This CDR3 spans 16 amino acids. Germline CDR1 MGHDK, CDR2 SYGVNS.

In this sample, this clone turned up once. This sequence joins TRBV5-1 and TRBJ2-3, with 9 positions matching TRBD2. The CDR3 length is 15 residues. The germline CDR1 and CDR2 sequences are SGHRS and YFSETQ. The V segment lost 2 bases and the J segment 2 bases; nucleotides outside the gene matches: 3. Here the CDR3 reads CASSLAGGFTDTQYF. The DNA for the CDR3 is TGCGCCAGCAGCTTAGCGGGAGGCTTCACAGATACGCAGTATTTT.

In DNA form, the CDR3 reads TGCGCCAGCAGCGGTTTGTTGGCGTCCGGGAACCGAGTGGGTGCAACTAATGAAAAACTGTTTTTT. Translation gives CASSGLLASGNRVGATNEKLFF. The chain is built from TRBV4-3 and TRBJ1-4; D is unresolved. Per the germline V gene, CDR1 is LGHNA and CDR2 is YSLEER. The length of the CDR3 is 22 residues. V lost 5 bases to trimming and J lost 0 bases, with 31 bases between them.

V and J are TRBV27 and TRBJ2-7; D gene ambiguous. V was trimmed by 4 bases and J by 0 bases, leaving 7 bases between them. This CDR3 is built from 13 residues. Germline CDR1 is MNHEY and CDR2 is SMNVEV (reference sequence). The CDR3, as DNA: TGTGCCAGCAGTTCCCCTATCTCCTACGAGCAGTACTTC. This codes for CASSSPISYEQYF.

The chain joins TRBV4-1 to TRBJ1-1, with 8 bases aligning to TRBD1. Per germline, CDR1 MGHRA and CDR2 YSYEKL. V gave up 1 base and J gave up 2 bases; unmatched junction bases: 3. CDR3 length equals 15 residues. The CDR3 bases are TGCGCCAGCAGCCAAGGACAGGGGCGAAACACTGAAGCTTTCTTT. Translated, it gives CASSQGQGRNTEAFF.

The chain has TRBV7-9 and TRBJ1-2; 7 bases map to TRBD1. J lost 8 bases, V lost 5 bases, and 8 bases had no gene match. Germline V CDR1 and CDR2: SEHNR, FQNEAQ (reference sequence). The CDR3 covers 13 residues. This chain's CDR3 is CASSQRTGEGYTF. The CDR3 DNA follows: TGTGCCAGCAGCCAACGCACAGGGGAAGGCTACACCTTC. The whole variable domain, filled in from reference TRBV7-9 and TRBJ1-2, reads DTGVSQNPRHKITKRGQNVTFRCDPISEHNRLYWYRQTLGQGPEFLTYFQNEAQLEKSRLLSDRFSAERPKGSFSTLEIQRTEQGDSAMYLCASSQRTGEGYTFGSGTRLTVV.

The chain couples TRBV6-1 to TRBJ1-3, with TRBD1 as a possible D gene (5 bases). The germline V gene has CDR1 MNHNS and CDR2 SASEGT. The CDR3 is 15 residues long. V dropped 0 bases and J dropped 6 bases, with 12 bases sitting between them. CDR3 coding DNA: TGTGCCAGCAGTGAAGCGGGGCAGGGTCTAAACACCATATATTTT. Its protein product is CASSEAGQGLNTIYF.

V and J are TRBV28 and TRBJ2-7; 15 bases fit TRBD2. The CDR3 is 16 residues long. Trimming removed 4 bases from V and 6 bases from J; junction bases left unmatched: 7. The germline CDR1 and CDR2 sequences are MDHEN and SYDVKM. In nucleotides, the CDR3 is TGTGCCAGCAGTTGGACTAGCGGGGGGGCCTCGGTCGAGCAGTACTTC. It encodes CASSWTSGGASVEQYF.

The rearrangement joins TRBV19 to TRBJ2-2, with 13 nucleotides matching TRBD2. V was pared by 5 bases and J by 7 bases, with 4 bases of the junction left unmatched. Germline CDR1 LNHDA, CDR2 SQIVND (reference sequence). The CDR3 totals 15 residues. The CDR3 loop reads CASSLRTSGGGELFF. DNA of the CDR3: TGTGCCAGTAGTCTCCGGACTAGCGGGGGCGGGGAGCTGTTTTTT.

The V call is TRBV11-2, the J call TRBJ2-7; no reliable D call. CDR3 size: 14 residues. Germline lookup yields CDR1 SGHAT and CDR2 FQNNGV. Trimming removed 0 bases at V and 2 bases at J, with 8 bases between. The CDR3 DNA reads TGTGCCAGCAGCTTAGATAGAACGACCTACGAGCAGTACTTC. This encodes CASSLDRTTYEQYF. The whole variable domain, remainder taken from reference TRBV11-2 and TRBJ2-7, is EAGVAQSPRYKIIEKRQSVAFWCNPISGHATLYWYQQILGQGPKLLIQFQNNGVVDDSQLPKDRFSAERLKGVDSTLKIQPAKLEDSAVYLCASSLDRTTYEQYFGPGTRLTVT.